This T cell receptor beta chain comes out of a study of blood T cell repertoires in COVID-19. Study at large: The analysed material was cDNA or gDNA that came from T cells, B-cell-depleted T cells, or PBMCs.

The CDR3 extends over 15 amino acids. CDR1 is KGHSH, CDR2 LQKENI, per germline. V shed 2 bases and J 4 bases; nucleotides not matched to a gene: 5. The repertoire was sequenced with immunoSEQ multiplex PCR; TCRdb's copy has only in-frame clones and lacks some. The table records around 160,000 clones, 86% of them present only once. The clonotype was recovered from a man younger than 30 with acute or convalescent COVID-19. The sequenced sample was peripheral blood. This chain links TRBV18 with TRBJ2-5; 9 bases map to TRBD2. This CDR3 is CASSPAGGEGETQYF. CDR3 coding DNA: TGTGCCAGCTCACCAGCGGGGGGGGAAGGAGAGACCCAGTACTTC.